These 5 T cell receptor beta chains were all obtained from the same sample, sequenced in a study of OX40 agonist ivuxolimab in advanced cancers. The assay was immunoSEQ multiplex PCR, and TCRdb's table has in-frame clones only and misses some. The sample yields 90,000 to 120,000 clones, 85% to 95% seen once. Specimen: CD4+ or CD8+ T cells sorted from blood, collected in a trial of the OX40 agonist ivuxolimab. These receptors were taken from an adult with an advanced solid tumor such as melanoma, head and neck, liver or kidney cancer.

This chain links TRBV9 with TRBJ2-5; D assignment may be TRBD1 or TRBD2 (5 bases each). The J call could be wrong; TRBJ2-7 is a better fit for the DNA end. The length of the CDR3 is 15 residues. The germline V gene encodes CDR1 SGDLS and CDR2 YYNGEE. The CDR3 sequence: CASSPEGTLSYEQYF. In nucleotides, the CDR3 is TGTGCCAGCAGCCCAGAAGGGACCTTATCCTACGAGCAGTACTTC.

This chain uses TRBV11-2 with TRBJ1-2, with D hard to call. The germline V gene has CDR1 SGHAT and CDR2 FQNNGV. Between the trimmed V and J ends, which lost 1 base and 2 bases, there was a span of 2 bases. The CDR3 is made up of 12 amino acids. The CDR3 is CASSLGNYGYTF. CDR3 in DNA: TGTGCCAGCAGCTTAGGGAACTATGGCTACACCTTC.

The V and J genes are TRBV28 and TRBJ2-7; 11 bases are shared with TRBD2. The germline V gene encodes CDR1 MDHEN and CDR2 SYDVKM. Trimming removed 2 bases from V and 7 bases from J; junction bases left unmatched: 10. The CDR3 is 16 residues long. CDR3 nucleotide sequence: TGTGCCAGCAGTTTACCGCCACTAGCGGGAGAGGAAGAGCAGTACTTC. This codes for CASSLPPLAGEEEQYF.

The CDR3 region has the DNA TGTGCCTGGAGGGGGGCCGGGACAGGGGGTAGCCAGCCCCAGCATTTT. Amino acid sequence: CAWRGAGTGGSQPQHF. The rearrangement links TRBV30 to TRBJ1-5; 11 nucleotides align to TRBD1. V shed 3 bases, J shed 7 bases, and the junction held 11 bases outside the gene matches. Germline CDR1 is GTSNPN and CDR2 is SVGIG (reference sequence). The CDR3 is 16 amino acids.

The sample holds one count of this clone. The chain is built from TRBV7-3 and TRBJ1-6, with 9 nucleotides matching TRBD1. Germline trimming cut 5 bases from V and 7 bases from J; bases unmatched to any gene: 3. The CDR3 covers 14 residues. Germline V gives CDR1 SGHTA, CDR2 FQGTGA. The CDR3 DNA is TGTGCCAGCAGCCGGACAGGGGTCAATTCACCCCTCCACTTT. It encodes CASSRTGVNSPLHF.